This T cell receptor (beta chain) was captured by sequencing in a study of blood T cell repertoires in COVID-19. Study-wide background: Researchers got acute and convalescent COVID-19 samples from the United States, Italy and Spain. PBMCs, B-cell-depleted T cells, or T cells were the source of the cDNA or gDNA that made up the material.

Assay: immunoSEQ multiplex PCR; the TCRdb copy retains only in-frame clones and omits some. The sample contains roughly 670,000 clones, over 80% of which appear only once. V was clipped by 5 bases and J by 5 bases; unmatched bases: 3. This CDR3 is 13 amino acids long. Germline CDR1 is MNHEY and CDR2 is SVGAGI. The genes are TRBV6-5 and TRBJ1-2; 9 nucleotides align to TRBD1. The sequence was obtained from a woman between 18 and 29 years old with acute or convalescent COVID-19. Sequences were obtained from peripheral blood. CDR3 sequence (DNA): TGTGCCAGCAGTCTGACAGGGGGTTATGGCTACACCTTC. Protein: CASSLTGGYGYTF.